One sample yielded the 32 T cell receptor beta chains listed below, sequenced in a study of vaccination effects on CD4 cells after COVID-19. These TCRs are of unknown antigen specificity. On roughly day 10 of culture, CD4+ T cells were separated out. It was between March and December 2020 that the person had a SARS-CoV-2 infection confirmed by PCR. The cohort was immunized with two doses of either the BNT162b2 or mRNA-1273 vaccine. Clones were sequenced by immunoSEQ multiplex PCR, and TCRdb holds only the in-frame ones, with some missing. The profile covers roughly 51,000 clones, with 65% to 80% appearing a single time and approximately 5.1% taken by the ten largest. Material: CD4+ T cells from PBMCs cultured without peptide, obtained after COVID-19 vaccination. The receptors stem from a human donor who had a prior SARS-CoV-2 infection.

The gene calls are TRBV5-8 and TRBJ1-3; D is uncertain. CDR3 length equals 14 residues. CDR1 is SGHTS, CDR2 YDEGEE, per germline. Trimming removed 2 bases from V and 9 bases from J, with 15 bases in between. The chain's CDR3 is CASSLGRDPVTIYF. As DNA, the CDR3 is TGTGCCAGCAGCTTAGGTCGCGATCCGGTCACCATATATTTT.

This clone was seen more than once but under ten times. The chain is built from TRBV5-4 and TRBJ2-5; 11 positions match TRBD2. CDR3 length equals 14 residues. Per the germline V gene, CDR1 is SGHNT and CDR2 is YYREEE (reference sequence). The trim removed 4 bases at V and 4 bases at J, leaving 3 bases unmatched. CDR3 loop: CASSIGLAGETQYF. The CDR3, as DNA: TGTGCCAGCAGCATCGGACTAGCGGGAGAGACCCAGTACTTC.

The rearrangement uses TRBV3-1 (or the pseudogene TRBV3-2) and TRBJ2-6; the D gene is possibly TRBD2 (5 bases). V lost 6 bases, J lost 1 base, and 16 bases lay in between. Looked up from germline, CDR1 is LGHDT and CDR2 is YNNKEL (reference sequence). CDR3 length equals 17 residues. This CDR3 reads CASRGGLKRSGANVLTF. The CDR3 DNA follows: TGTGCCAGCAGGGGCGGGCTAAAGAGGTCTGGGGCCAACGTCCTGACTTTC.

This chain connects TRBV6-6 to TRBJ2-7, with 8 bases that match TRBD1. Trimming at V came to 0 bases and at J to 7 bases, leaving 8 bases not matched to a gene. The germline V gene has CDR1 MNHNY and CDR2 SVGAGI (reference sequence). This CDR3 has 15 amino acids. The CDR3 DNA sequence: TGTGCCAGCAGTTACTCGTCTCAGGGGGCGGGTGAGCAGTACTTC. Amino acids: CASSYSSQGAGEQYF.

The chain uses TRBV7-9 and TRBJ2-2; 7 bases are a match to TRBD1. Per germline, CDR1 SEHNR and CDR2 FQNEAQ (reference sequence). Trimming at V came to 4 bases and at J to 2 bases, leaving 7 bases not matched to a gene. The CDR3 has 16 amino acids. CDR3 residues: CASSSAYRGNTGELFF. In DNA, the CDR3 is TGTGCCAGCAGCTCTGCGTACAGGGGAAACACCGGGGAGCTGTTTTTT.

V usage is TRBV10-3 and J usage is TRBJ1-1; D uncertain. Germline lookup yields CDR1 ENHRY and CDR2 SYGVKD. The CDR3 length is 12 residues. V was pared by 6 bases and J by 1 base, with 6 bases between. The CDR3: CAIRDENTEAFF. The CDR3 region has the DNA TGTGCCATCAGAGACGAGAACACTGAAGCTTTCTTT.

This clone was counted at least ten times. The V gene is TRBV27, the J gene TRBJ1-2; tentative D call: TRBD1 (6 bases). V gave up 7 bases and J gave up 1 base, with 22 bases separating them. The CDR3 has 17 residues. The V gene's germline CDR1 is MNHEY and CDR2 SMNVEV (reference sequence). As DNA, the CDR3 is TGTGCCAGCAAACCTAACAGGGACCCCAACCTTAACTATGGCTACACCTTC. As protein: CASKPNRDPNLNYGYTF.

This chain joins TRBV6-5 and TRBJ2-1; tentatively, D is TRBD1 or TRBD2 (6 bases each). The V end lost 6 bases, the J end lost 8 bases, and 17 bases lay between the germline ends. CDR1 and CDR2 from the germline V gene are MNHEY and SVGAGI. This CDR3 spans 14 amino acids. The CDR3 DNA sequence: TGTGCCAGCAGAGAGGGGGGACCAGCCGATGAGCAGTTCTTC. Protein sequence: CASREGGPADEQFF.

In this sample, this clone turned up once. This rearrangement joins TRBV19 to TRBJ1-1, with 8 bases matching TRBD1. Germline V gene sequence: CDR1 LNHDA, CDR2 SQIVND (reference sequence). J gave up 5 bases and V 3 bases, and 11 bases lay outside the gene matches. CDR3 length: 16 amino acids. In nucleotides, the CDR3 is TGTGCCAGTAGTATCGACCCGTCAGGGGGCCTGACTGAAGCTTTCTTT. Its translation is CASSIDPSGGLTEAFF. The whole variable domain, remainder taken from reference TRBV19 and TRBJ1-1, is DGGITQSPKYLFRKEGQNVTLSCEQNLNHDAMYWYRQDPGQGLRLIYYSQIVNDFQKGDIAEGYSVSREKKESFPLTVTSAQKNPTAFYLCASSIDPSGGLTEAFFGQGTRLTVV.

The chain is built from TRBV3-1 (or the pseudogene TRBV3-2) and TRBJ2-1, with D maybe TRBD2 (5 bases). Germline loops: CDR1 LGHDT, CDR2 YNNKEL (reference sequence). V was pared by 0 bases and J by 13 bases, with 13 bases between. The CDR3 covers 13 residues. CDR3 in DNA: TGTGCCAGCAGCCAAGAACTAGGCAGGATACAGTTCTTC. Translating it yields CASSQELGRIQFF.

In nucleotides, the CDR3 is TGTGCCTGGAGTCCCCCGGGACTAGCGGTAAGCAATGAGCAGTTCTTC. The encoded protein is CAWSPPGLAVSNEQFF. The J gene is TRBJ2-1, the V gene TRBV30, with 11 nucleotides matching TRBD2. The germline CDR1 and CDR2 sequences are GTSNPN and SVGIG (reference sequence). The CDR3 totals 16 residues. The V segment lost 2 bases and the J segment 6 bases; nucleotides outside the gene matches: 9.

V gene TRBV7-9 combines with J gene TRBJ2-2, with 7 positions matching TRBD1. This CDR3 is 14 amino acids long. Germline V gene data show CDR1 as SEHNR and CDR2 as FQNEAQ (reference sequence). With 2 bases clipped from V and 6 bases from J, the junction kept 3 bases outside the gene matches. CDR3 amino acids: CASSLLTGAGELFF. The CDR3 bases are TGTGCCAGCAGCTTACTAACAGGGGCCGGGGAGCTGTTTTTT. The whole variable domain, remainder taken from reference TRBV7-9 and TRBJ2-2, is DTGVSQNPRHKITKRGQNVTFRCDPISEHNRLYWYRQTLGQGPEFLTYFQNEAQLEKSRLLSDRFSAERPKGSFSTLEIQRTEQGDSAMYLCASSLLTGAGELFFGEGSRLTVL.

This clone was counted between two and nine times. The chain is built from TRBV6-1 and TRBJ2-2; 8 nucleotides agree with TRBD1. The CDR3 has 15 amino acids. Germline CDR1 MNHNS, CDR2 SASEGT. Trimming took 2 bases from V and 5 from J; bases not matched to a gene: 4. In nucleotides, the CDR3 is TGTGCCAGCAGTGAACGGGACAGGACGACCGGGGAGCTGTTTTTT. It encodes CASSERDRTTGELFF.

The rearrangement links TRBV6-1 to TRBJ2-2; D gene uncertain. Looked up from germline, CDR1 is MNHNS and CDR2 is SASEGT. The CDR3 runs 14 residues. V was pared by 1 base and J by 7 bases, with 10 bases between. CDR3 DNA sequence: TGTGCCAGCAGTGAAGTGGCTAGAGACGGGGAGCTGTTTTTT. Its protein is CASSEVARDGELFF.

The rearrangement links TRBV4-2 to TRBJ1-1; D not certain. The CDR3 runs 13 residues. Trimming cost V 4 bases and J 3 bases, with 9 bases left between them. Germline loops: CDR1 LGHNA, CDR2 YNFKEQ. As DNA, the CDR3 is TGTGCCAGCAGCCGCCGGGTGGACACTGAAGCTTTCTTT. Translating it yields CASSRRVDTEAFF.

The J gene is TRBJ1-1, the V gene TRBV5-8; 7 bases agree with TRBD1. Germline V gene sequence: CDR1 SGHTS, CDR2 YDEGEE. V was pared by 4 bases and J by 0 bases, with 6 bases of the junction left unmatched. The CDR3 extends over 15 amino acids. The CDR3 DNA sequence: TGTGCCAGCAGCGCGGGACAGCTCATGAACACTGAAGCTTTCTTT. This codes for CASSAGQLMNTEAFF.

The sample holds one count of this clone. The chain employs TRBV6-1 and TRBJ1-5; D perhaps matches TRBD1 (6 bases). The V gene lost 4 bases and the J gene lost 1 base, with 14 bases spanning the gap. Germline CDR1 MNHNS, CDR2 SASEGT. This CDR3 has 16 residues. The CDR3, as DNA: TGTGCCAGCAGTGCAGACAGGAGGACGAGCAATCAGCCCCAGCATTTT. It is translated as CASSADRRTSNQPQHF.

The CDR3 is CASSQGAGTGVRGNYGYTF. The CDR3 bases are TGTGCCAGCAGCCAAGGAGCCGGGACAGGGGTGAGGGGTAACTATGGCTACACCTTC. The chain is built from TRBV14 and TRBJ1-2; 10 bases are a match to TRBD1. Germline V gene lookup returns CDR1 SGHDN and CDR2 FVKESK. Trimming removed 1 base from V and 1 base from J; junction bases left unmatched: 12. There are 19 residues in the CDR3.

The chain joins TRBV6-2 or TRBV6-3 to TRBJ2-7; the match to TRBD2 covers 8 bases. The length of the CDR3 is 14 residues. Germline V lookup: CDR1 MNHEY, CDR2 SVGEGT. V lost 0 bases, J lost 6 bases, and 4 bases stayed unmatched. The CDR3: CASSYSGLVVEQYF. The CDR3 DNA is TGTGCCAGCAGTTACTCGGGACTAGTCGTCGAGCAGTACTTC.

CDR3 region: CASSGAGRGNQPQHF. In nucleotides, the CDR3 is TGTGCCAGCAGCGGGGCAGGGAGGGGAAATCAGCCCCAGCATTTT. The chain couples TRBV6-6 to TRBJ1-5; possible D gene TRBD1, 5 bases. The CDR3 is 15 amino acids. Germline CDR1 reads MNHNY; CDR2 reads SVGAGI (reference sequence). The V and J ends lost 6 bases and 4 bases respectively, with 16 bases between them.

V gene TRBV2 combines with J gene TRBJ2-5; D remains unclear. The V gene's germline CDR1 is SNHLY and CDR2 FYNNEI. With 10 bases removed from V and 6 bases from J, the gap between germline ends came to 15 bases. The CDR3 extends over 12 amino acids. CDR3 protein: CATRSGGQTQYF. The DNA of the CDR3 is TGTGCCACCCGATCAGGTGGGCAGACCCAGTACTTC.

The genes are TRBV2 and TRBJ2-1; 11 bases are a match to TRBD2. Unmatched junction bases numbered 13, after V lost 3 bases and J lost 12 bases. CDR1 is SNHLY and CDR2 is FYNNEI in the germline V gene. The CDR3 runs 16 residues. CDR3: CASSDQTGLAGGGQFF. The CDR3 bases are TGTGCCAGCAGTGATCAGACGGGTCTAGCGGGGGGTGGGCAGTTCTTC. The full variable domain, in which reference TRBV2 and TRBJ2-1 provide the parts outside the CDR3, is EPEVTQTPSHQVTQMGQEVILRCVPISNHLYFYWYRQILGQKVEFLVSFYNNEISEKSEIFDDQFSVERPDGSNFTLKIRSTKLEDSAMYFCASSDQTGLAGGGQFFGPGTRLTVL.

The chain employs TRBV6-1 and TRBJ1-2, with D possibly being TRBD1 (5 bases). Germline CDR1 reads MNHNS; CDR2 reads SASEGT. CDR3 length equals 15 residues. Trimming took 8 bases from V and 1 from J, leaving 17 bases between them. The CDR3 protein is CASLGRDWINYGYTF. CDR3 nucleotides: TGTGCCAGCCTAGGTAGGGACTGGATTAACTATGGCTACACCTTC.

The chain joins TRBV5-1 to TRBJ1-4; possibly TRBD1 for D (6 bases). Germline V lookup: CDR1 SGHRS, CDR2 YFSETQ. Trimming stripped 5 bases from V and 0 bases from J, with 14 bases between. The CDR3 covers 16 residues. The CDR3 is CASRRRGGTTNEKLFF. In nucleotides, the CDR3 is TGCGCCAGCAGGCGGAGGGGGGGTACAACTAATGAAAAACTGTTTTTT.

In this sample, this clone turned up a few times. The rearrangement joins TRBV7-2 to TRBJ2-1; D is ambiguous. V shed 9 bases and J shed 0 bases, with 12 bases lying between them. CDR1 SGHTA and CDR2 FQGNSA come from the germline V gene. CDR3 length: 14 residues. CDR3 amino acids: CASRISSSYNEQFF. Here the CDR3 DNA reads TGTGCCAGTCGAATTTCGAGCTCCTACAATGAGCAGTTCTTC.

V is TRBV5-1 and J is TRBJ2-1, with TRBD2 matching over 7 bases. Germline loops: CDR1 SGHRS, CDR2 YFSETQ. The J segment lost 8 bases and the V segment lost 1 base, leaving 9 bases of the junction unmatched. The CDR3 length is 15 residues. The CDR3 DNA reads TGCGCCAGCAGCTTGAGGACTAGTGGTAGCTATGAGCAGTTCTTC. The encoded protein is CASSLRTSGSYEQFF.

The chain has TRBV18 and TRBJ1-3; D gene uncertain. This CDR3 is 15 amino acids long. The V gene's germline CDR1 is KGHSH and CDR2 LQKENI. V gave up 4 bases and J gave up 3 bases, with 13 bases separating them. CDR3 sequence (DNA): TGTGCCAGCTCACAATCACAGCGATTTGGAAACACCATATATTTT. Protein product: CASSQSQRFGNTIYF.

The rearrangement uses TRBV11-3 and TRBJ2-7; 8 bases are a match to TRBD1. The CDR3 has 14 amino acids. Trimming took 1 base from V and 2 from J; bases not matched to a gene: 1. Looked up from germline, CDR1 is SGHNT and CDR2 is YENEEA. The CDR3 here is CASSLGTGTYEQYF. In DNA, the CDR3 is TGTGCCAGCAGCTTAGGGACAGGGACCTACGAGCAGTACTTC.

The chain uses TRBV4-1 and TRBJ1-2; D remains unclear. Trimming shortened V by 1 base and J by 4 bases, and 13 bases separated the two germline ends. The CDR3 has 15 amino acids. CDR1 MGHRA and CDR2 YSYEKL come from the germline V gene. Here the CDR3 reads CASSQALTTTYGYTF. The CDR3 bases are TGCGCCAGCAGCCAAGCTTTGACAACAACCTATGGCTACACCTTC.

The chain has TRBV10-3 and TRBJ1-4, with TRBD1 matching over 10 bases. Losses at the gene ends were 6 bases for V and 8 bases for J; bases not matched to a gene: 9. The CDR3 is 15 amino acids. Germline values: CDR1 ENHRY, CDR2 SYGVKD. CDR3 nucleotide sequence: TGTGCCATCAGCAAGACAGGGGGCGAGGACGAAAAACTGTTTTTT. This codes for CAISKTGGEDEKLFF.

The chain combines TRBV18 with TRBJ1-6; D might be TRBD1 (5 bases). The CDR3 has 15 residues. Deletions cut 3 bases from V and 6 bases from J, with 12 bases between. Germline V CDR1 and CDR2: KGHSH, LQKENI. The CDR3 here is CASSPQRDSNSPLHF. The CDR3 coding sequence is TGTGCCAGCTCACCGCAACGGGACTCTAATTCACCCCTCCACTTT.

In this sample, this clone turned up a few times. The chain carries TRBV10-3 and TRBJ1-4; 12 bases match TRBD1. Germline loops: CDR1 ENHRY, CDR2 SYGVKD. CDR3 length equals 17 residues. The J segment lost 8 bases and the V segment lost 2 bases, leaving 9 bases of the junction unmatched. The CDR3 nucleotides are TGTGCCATCAGTGAGCCGGGGAAAGGGACAGGGGGCGAAAAACTGTTTTTT. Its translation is CAISEPGKGTGGEKLFF.